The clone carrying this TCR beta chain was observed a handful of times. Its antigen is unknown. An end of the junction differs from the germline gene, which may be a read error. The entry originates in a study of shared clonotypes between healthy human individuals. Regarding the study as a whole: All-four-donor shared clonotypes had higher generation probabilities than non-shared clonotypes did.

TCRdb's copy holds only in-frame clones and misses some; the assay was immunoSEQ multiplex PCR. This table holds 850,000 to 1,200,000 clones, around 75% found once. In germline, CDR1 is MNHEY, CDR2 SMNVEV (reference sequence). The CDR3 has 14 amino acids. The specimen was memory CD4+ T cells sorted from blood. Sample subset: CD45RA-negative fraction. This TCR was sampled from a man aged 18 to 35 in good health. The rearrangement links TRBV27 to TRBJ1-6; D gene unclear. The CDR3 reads CASREYSSNSPLHF. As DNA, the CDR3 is TGTGCCAGCAGGGAATATTCCTCTAATTCACCCCTCCACTTT.